This T cell receptor (beta chain) derives from a study of blood T cell repertoires in COVID-19. On the study more broadly: Sources were T cells, B-cell-depleted T cells, or PBMCs; the material itself was cDNA or gDNA.

V gave up 0 bases and J gave up 4 bases, with 10 bases separating them. The V gene's germline CDR1 is GTSNPN and CDR2 SVGIG (reference sequence). The CDR3 contains 14 residues. Ages ranged from 18 to 89 years, with residence in about 23 US areas. The protocol was immunoSEQ multiplex PCR, while the TCRdb copy is restricted to in-frame clones and leaves out a portion. The sample carries 300,000 to 400,000 clones, approximately 88% recorded once. The V call is TRBV30, the J call TRBJ1-5, with D maybe TRBD1 (5 bases). Sequenced sample: PBMCs or T cells enriched from blood (not recorded which). This receptor was taken from a woman aged 30 to 39 with acute COVID-19. The CDR3 DNA is TGTGCCTGGAGTGTAACAGGCCTGAATCAGCCCCAGCATTTT. Encoded protein: CAWSVTGLNQPQHF.